The 25 T cell receptor beta chains in this list originate from one sample, sequenced in a study of cytomegalovirus exposure and HLA in healthy donors. Primers: 60 Vbeta forward and 13 Jbeta reverse. Generated by immunoSEQ multiplex PCR, the TCRdb table keeps only in-frame clones and is missing some. The table records some 200,000 clones, roughly four fifths of them present only once. Sequencing used PBMCs. Receptor source: a girl under 18 in good health and CMV-seronegative.

This clone was recorded a few times. V and J are TRBV28 and TRBJ1-2; D uncertain. The V and J ends lost 5 bases and 4 bases respectively, with 26 bases between them. This CDR3 is 18 amino acids long. In germline, CDR1 is MDHEN, CDR2 SYDVKM. CDR3 amino acids: CASSLARVSPSRTYGYTF. The CDR3 coding sequence is TGTGCCAGCAGTCTGGCTCGGGTCAGTCCTTCTAGAACCTATGGCTACACCTTC.

This clone appeared a single time. This chain joins TRBV4-2 and TRBJ2-5, with TRBD2 as a possible D gene (7 bases). There are 16 residues in the CDR3. The V end lost 1 base, the J end lost 5 bases, and 17 bases lay between the germline ends. Germline values: CDR1 LGHNA, CDR2 YNFKEQ. This chain's CDR3 is CASSQVQRGAGETQYF. The CDR3 nucleotides read TGTGCCAGCAGCCAAGTCCAACGGGGGGCCGGGGAGACCCAGTACTTC.

The gene calls are TRBV5-5 and TRBJ1-2, with no clear D. The CDR3 has 13 amino acids. The germline V gene encodes CDR1 SGHKS and CDR2 YYEKEE (reference sequence). Deletions cut 0 bases from V and 2 bases from J, with 5 bases between. The DNA for the CDR3 is TGTGCCAGCAGCTTGGCCGAGAACTATGGCTACACCTTC. Translated, it gives CASSLAENYGYTF.

The gene calls are TRBV4-2 and TRBJ2-5; 8 bases match TRBD1. The CDR3 loop spans 16 amino acids. CDR1 and CDR2 from the germline V gene are LGHNA and YNFKEQ. Unmatched junction bases numbered 8, after V lost 0 bases and J lost 5 bases. CDR3 sequence (DNA): TGTGCCAGCAGCCAAGATTGGTCAGGGGGCTCGGAGACCCAGTACTTC. Its protein is CASSQDWSGGSETQYF.

The rearrangement links TRBV18 to TRBJ1-1; unclear D gene. The CDR3 totals 14 residues. V was shortened by 5 bases and J by 3 bases, with 13 bases between the two germline ends. Germline V gene data show CDR1 as KGHSH and CDR2 as LQKENI. CDR3 sequence (DNA): TGTGCCAGCTCAGGAACCCAGGCTGACACTGAAGCTTTCTTT. Its protein is CASSGTQADTEAFF.

The gene calls are TRBV6-1 and TRBJ1-5; tentative D call: TRBD1 (5 bases). In germline, CDR1 is MNHNS, CDR2 SASEGT. V lost 7 bases and J lost 2, with 9 bases in between. The CDR3 has 13 residues. The CDR3 is CASILQGNQPQHF. For the CDR3, the DNA is TGTGCCAGCATTTTACAGGGCAATCAGCCCCAGCATTTT.

The rearrangement uses TRBV6-1 and TRBJ1-1; D is uncertain. CDR3 length: 13 amino acids. The ends were cut back, 8 bases at V and 0 bases at J, with 10 bases in the middle. From germline, CDR1 is MNHNS and CDR2 SASEGT. The CDR3 protein is CASYSEMNTEAFF. The CDR3 DNA is TGTGCCAGCTATTCAGAAATGAACACTGAAGCTTTCTTT.

Only a few counts were recorded for this clone. The V and J genes are TRBV6-5 and TRBJ1-2; 7 nucleotides agree with TRBD1. V gave up 0 bases and J gave up 5 bases; unmatched junction bases: 6. Germline V gives CDR1 MNHEY, CDR2 SVGAGI. The CDR3 has 15 residues. CDR3 residues: CASSYSTDRQYGYTF. CDR3 nucleotides: TGTGCCAGCAGTTACTCGACGGACAGGCAGTATGGCTACACCTTC.

This clone was seen a handful of times. V gene TRBV19 combines with J gene TRBJ1-1; D remains ambiguous. The CDR3 covers 11 residues. Trimming shortened V by 3 bases and J by 9 bases, and 8 bases separated the two germline ends. From germline, CDR1 is LNHDA and CDR2 SQIVND (reference sequence). The CDR3 loop is CASSIGQQAFF. The CDR3 DNA sequence: TGTGCCAGTAGTATTGGGCAGCAAGCTTTCTTT.

This chain uses TRBV10-1 with TRBJ2-3; 15 bases agree with TRBD2. This CDR3 contains 16 residues. CDR1 is WNHNN, CDR2 SYGVQD, per germline (reference sequence). J lost 6 bases, V lost 3 bases, and 4 bases had no gene match. CDR3 amino acids: CASSDPGTSGRDTQYF. In DNA form, the CDR3 reads TGCGCCAGCAGTGACCCCGGGACTAGCGGGAGGGATACGCAGTATTTT.

This clone has only one observation. V gene TRBV15 combines with J gene TRBJ2-4; perhaps TRBD2 as D (6 bases). Germline loops: CDR1 LNHNV, CDR2 YYDKDF (reference sequence). There are 13 residues in the CDR3. Trimming pared 1 base from V and 11 bases from J, leaving 12 bases between. This CDR3 reads CATSRVLGGVQYF. CDR3 nucleotide sequence: TGTGCCACCAGCAGAGTTTTGGGGGGTGTTCAGTACTTC.

V gene TRBV6-6 combines with J gene TRBJ2-2, with TRBD2 matching over 12 bases. CDR3 size: 15 residues. V shed 8 bases, J shed 6 bases, and the junction held 7 bases outside the gene matches. CDR1 MNHNY and CDR2 SVGAGI come from the germline V gene (reference sequence). CDR3 in DNA: TGTGCCAGCGAGACTAGCGGGAGTGTGGCCGGGGAGCTGTTTTTT. It is translated as CASETSGSVAGELFF.

This chain connects TRBV5-6 to TRBJ2-6, with 7 positions matching TRBD1. Trimming removed 3 bases from V and 0 bases from J; junction bases left unmatched: 6. The CDR3 contains 17 residues. The germline V gene encodes CDR1 SGHDT and CDR2 YYEEEE. CDR3 sequence: CASSYRTGYSGANVLTF. In nucleotides, the CDR3 is TGTGCCAGCAGCTATAGGACAGGCTACTCTGGGGCCAACGTCCTGACTTTC.

The chain joins TRBV6-1 to TRBJ2-1, with D unclear. The CDR3 totals 13 residues. CDR1 and CDR2 from the germline V gene are MNHNS and SASEGT. V was shortened by 7 bases and J by 3 bases, with 10 bases between the two germline ends. The CDR3 loop is CASTYNLYNEQFF. DNA of the CDR3: TGTGCCAGCACTTACAACCTCTACAATGAGCAGTTCTTC.

This clone was recorded a few times. The rearrangement joins TRBV4-3 to TRBJ1-2; no clear D. From germline, CDR1 is LGHNA and CDR2 YSLEER. Trimming stripped 1 base from V and 3 bases from J, with 12 bases between. This CDR3 comprises 15 residues. The CDR3 nucleotides are TGCGCCAGCAGCCAAGCCGAGGGCTGGGACTATGGCTACACCTTC. Encoded protein: CASSQAEGWDYGYTF.

The genes are TRBV4-1 and TRBJ2-1; the match to TRBD2 covers 11 bases. V was clipped by 4 bases and J by 3 bases; unmatched bases: 5. CDR1 and CDR2 (germline): MGHRA, YSYEKL. This CDR3 is built from 16 residues. The CDR3 nucleotides are TGCGCCAGCAGCCGCCATAGCGGGGGGGGCTACAATGAGCAGTTCTTC. Amino acid sequence: CASSRHSGGGYNEQFF.

This clone was seen only once. The V and J genes are TRBV28 and TRBJ2-1; 10 bases fit TRBD2. Germline lookup yields CDR1 MDHEN and CDR2 SYDVKM. The CDR3 totals 14 residues. With V trimmed by 8 bases and J by 6 bases, 7 bases remained unmatched. The CDR3 nucleotides read TGTGCCAGCGGAACTAGCGGGACCCTCAATGAGCAGTTCTTC. Translating gives CASGTSGTLNEQFF.

This chain uses TRBV19 with TRBJ2-4; TRBD1 might be the D (7 bases). Between the trimmed V and J ends, which lost 5 bases and 2 bases, there was a span of 22 bases. This CDR3 is 18 amino acids long. Germline assignment: CDR1 LNHDA and CDR2 SQIVND (reference sequence). This CDR3 is CASSPKGRQGGTKNIQYF. CDR3 nucleotide sequence: TGTGCCAGTAGTCCAAAGGGTCGACAGGGAGGAACCAAAAACATTCAGTACTTC.

V is TRBV28 and J is TRBJ1-5, with a tentative D call TRBD1 (6 bases). The ends were cut back, 7 bases at V and 2 bases at J, with 12 bases in the middle. Germline V gene sequence: CDR1 MDHEN, CDR2 SYDVKM. The CDR3 loop spans 14 amino acids. CDR3 DNA sequence: TGTGCCAGCAATACAGGGTTGGGCAATCAGCCCCAGCATTTT. It encodes CASNTGLGNQPQHF.

The rearrangement joins TRBV18 to TRBJ2-7; D is ambiguous. The CDR3 contains 13 residues. Trimming stripped 5 bases from V and 2 bases from J, with 10 bases between. From germline, CDR1 is KGHSH and CDR2 LQKENI. CDR3 sequence: CASSYPGTYEQYF. CDR3 coding DNA: TGTGCCAGCTCATACCCTGGCACCTACGAGCAGTACTTC. Drawing the rest from reference TRBV18 and TRBJ2-7, the complete variable domain is NAGVMQNPRHLVRRRGQEARLRCSPMKGHSHVYWYRQLPEEGLKFMVYLQKENIIDESGMPKERFSAEFPKEGPSILRIQQVVRGDSAAYFCASSYPGTYEQYFGPGTRLTVT.

The chain carries TRBV19 and TRBJ2-1, with 10 bases aligning to TRBD1. The CDR3 covers 16 residues. Germline loops: CDR1 LNHDA, CDR2 SQIVND (reference sequence). The J segment lost 1 base and the V segment lost 4 bases, leaving 4 bases of the junction unmatched. As DNA, the CDR3 is TGTGCCAGTAGTACTGGACAGGGGGGTTCCTACAATGAGCAGTTCTTC. Translated, it gives CASSTGQGGSYNEQFF.

The rearrangement links TRBV2 to TRBJ2-2; possibly TRBD1 for D (5 bases). Germline V lookup: CDR1 SNHLY, CDR2 FYNNEI. Trimming shortened V by 6 bases and J by 3 bases, and 14 bases separated the two germline ends. This CDR3 is built from 15 residues. CDR3: CASRKQTEYTGELFF. CDR3 DNA sequence: TGTGCCAGCAGGAAACAGACAGAATACACCGGGGAGCTGTTTTTT.

The chain carries TRBV11-2 and TRBJ2-2; D ambiguous. Looked up from germline, CDR1 is SGHAT and CDR2 is FQNNGV. The CDR3 has 16 amino acids. The germline V and J ends were trimmed by 5 bases and 0 bases, with 13 bases remaining between them. In DNA form, the CDR3 reads TGTGCCAGCAGCCGAGCCCTCCTAACGAACACCGGGGAGCTGTTTTTT. Protein product: CASSRALLTNTGELFF. Full variable domain (remainder filled in from reference TRBV11-2 and TRBJ2-2): EAGVAQSPRYKIIEKRQSVAFWCNPISGHATLYWYQQILGQGPKLLIQFQNNGVVDDSQLPKDRFSAERLKGVDSTLKIQPAKLEDSAVYLCASSRALLTNTGELFFGEGSRLTVL.

The chain couples TRBV7-2 to TRBJ1-4; possibly TRBD1 for D (5 bases). The CDR3 consists of 14 residues. Germline V lookup: CDR1 SGHTA, CDR2 FQGNSA. With 2 bases removed from V and 8 bases from J, the gap between germline ends came to 12 bases. CDR3 sequence reads: CASSLSGLKEKLFF. CDR3 nucleotides: TGTGCCAGCAGCTTATCAGGGCTCAAGGAAAAACTGTTTTTT. Full variable domain (missing parts from reference TRBV7-2 and TRBJ1-4): GAGVSQSPSNKVTEKGKDVELRCDPISGHTALYWYRQSLGQGLEFLIYFQGNSAPDKSGLPSDRFSAERTGGSVSTLTIQRTQQEDSAVYLCASSLSGLKEKLFFGSGTQLSVL.

This chain connects TRBV5-8 to TRBJ2-2; the D gene is possibly TRBD2 (6 bases). CDR3 length: 16 residues. The V gene lost 3 bases and the J gene lost 5 bases, with 17 bases spanning the gap. Per germline, CDR1 SGHTS and CDR2 YDEGEE. The DNA of the CDR3 is TGTGCCAGCAGCTCGCAAGCCGGGGGTCGGACCGGGGAGCTGTTTTTT. Translating gives CASSSQAGGRTGELFF. The full variable domain, in which reference TRBV5-8 and TRBJ2-2 provide the parts outside the CDR3, is EAGVTQSPTHLIKTRGQQATLRCSPISGHTSVYWYQQALGLGLQFLLWYDEGEERNRGNFPPRFSGRQFPNYSSELNVNALELEDSALYLCASSSQAGGRTGELFFGEGSRLTVL.